Listed below are T cell receptor beta chains from one sample, sequenced in a study of blood T cell repertoires in COVID-19. Clones were read by immunoSEQ multiplex PCR, and TCRdb kept only the in-frame ones, dropping some. The sample holds a few hundred thousand clones, approximately 87% seen once. The specimen sequenced was peripheral blood. The receptors derive from a woman aged 45-59 years with acute or convalescent COVID-19. Both conserved end residues are part of each CDR3. Each record gives: V gene, J gene, clone size, D gene, CDR3 protein, CDR3 DNA. The D gene is left open where the match is weak. Not all rows give a size; the values are once, few, many and, for expanded clones, a class.

v_call: TRBV4-3; j_call: TRBJ2-5; clone_size: .; d_call: .; cdr3_aa: CASSQEYGGLETQYF; cdr3_nt: TGCGCCAGCAGCCAAGAGTACGGGGGGCTAGAGACCCAGTACTTC
v_call: TRBV9; j_call: TRBJ2-2; clone_size: .; d_call: TRBD1; cdr3_aa: CASRDGTDNTGELFF; cdr3_nt: TGTGCCAGCAGAGACGGGACAGATAACACCGGGGAGCTGTTTTTT
v_call: TRBV11-2; j_call: TRBJ1-4; clone_size: .; d_call: TRBD1; cdr3_aa: CASSLLGQPNEKLFF; cdr3_nt: TGTGCCAGCAGCCTACTGGGACAGCCGAATGAAAAACTGTTTTTT
v_call: TRBV29-1; j_call: TRBJ1-1; clone_size: .; d_call: .; cdr3_aa: CSGGRLNTEAFF; cdr3_nt: TGCAGCGGGGGACGGTTGAACACTGAAGCTTTCTTT
v_call: TRBV7-9; j_call: TRBJ2-3; clone_size: .; d_call: TRBD2; cdr3_aa: CASSSLAGHEDTQYF; cdr3_nt: TGTGCCAGCAGCTCACTAGCGGGACACGAAGATACGCAGTATTTT
v_call: TRBV7-9; j_call: TRBJ2-1; clone_size: .; d_call: TRBD2; cdr3_aa: CASRGTSGGRRGEQFF; cdr3_nt: TGTGCCAGCAGAGGAACTAGCGGGGGGCGCCGGGGTGAGCAGTTCTTC
v_call: TRBV27; j_call: TRBJ1-6; clone_size: .; d_call: TRBD1; cdr3_aa: CASRKAGTGDVVGSPLHF; cdr3_nt: TGTGCCAGCAGAAAAGCCGGGACAGGGGATGTTGTTGGTTCACCCCTCCACTTT
v_call: TRBV3-1/TRBV3-2; j_call: TRBJ1-4; clone_size: .; d_call: .; cdr3_aa: CASSQEGGRGEKLFF; cdr3_nt: TGTGCCAGCAGCCAAGAAGGGGGGAGGGGTGAAAAACTGTTTTTT
v_call: TRBV7-2; j_call: TRBJ2-5; clone_size: .; d_call: .; cdr3_aa: CASSYYETQYF; cdr3_nt: TGTGCCAGCAGCTACTACGAGACCCAGTACTTC
v_call: TRBV6-5; j_call: TRBJ1-4; clone_size: once; d_call: .; cdr3_aa: CASDLGTEGEKLFF; cdr3_nt: TGTGCCAGCGATCTAGGGACGGAGGGTGAAAAACTGTTTTTT
v_call: TRBV7-9; j_call: TRBJ2-5; clone_size: .; d_call: .; cdr3_aa: CASSLKGRRAQETQYF; cdr3_nt: TGTGCCAGCAGCTTAAAAGGCCGGAGGGCCCAGGAGACCCAGTACTTC
v_call: TRBV5-1; j_call: TRBJ2-7; clone_size: .; d_call: .; cdr3_aa: CASSPSYEQYF; cdr3_nt: TGCGCCAGCAGCCCTTCCTACGAGCAGTACTTC
v_call: TRBV6-5; j_call: TRBJ1-2; clone_size: few; d_call: .; cdr3_aa: CASRGQYANYGYTF; cdr3_nt: TGTGCCAGCAGAGGACAGTATGCTAACTATGGCTACACCTTC
v_call: TRBV18; j_call: TRBJ1-4; clone_size: .; d_call: TRBD1; cdr3_aa: CASSPEGQGNEKLFF; cdr3_nt: TGTGCCAGCTCACCAGAGGGACAGGGAAATGAAAAACTGTTTTTT
v_call: TRBV6-2/TRBV6-3; j_call: TRBJ2-1; clone_size: .; d_call: .; cdr3_aa: CASSYSRLTNNEQFF; cdr3_nt: TGTGCCAGCAGTTACTCGCGGCTCACTAACAATGAGCAGTTCTTC
v_call: TRBV30; j_call: TRBJ2-5; clone_size: .; d_call: .; cdr3_aa: CAWSVQAQETQYF; cdr3_nt: TGTGCCTGGAGTGTTCAGGCTCAAGAGACCCAGTACTTC
v_call: TRBV7-2; j_call: TRBJ2-5; clone_size: few; d_call: .; cdr3_aa: CASSLGIQETQYF; cdr3_nt: TGTGCCAGCAGTTTGGGCATTCAGGAGACCCAGTACTTC
v_call: TRBV6-2/TRBV6-3; j_call: TRBJ1-5; clone_size: once; d_call: TRBD1; cdr3_aa: CASSQGQGGQPQHF; cdr3_nt: TGTGCCAGCAGCCAGGGACAGGGTGGTCAGCCCCAGCATTTT
v_call: TRBV15; j_call: TRBJ1-4; clone_size: .; d_call: .; cdr3_aa: CATSRPRGYSGSEGEKLFF; cdr3_nt: TGTGCCACCAGCAGACCCCGGGGGTACTCAGGATCCGAAGGTGAAAAACTGTTTTTT
v_call: TRBV2; j_call: TRBJ2-7; clone_size: few; d_call: .; cdr3_aa: CASTETPQGTYEQYF; cdr3_nt: TGTGCCAGCACCGAAACTCCTCAGGGTACCTACGAGCAGTACTTC
v_call: TRBV19; j_call: TRBJ1-4; clone_size: .; d_call: .; cdr3_aa: CASSTIEGGNEKLFF; cdr3_nt: TGTGCCAGTAGTACCATTGAGGGGGGGAATGAAAAACTGTTTTTT
v_call: TRBV7-3; j_call: TRBJ2-1; clone_size: .; d_call: .; cdr3_aa: CASSLGATSEQFF; cdr3_nt: TGTGCCAGCAGCTTAGGGGCGACTAGTGAGCAGTTCTTC
v_call: TRBV9; j_call: TRBJ2-7; clone_size: .; d_call: TRBD2; cdr3_aa: CASSVGSGIFYEQYF; cdr3_nt: TGTGCCAGCAGCGTAGGTAGCGGGATCTTTTACGAGCAGTACTTC
v_call: TRBV27; j_call: TRBJ2-7; clone_size: .; d_call: .; cdr3_aa: CASSQQGAIYEQYF; cdr3_nt: TGTGCCAGCAGCCAGCAGGGCGCCATCTACGAGCAGTACTTC
v_call: TRBV6-2/TRBV6-3; j_call: TRBJ2-7; clone_size: .; d_call: TRBD2; cdr3_aa: CASSYLGTSGILNEQYF; cdr3_nt: TGTGCCAGCAGTTACCTCGGGACTAGCGGGATTCTGAACGAGCAGTACTTC
v_call: TRBV18; j_call: TRBJ1-1; clone_size: once; d_call: .; cdr3_aa: CASSPFRSGTEAFF; cdr3_nt: TGTGCCAGCTCACCATTCAGGTCGGGGACTGAAGCTTTCTTT
v_call: TRBV25-1; j_call: TRBJ1-1; clone_size: .; d_call: TRBD1; cdr3_aa: CASIPWNRGETEAFF; cdr3_nt: TGTGCCAGCATCCCCTGGAACAGGGGGGAAACTGAAGCTTTCTTT
v_call: TRBV18; j_call: TRBJ2-2; clone_size: .; d_call: .; cdr3_aa: CASYPPGYTGELFF; cdr3_nt: TGTGCCAGCTACCCCCCAGGTTACACCGGGGAGCTGTTTTTT
v_call: TRBV4-3; j_call: TRBJ1-4; clone_size: few; d_call: .; cdr3_aa: CASSLSREELFF; cdr3_nt: TGCGCCAGCAGCCTAAGCCGAGAAGAACTGTTTTTT
v_call: TRBV6-6; j_call: TRBJ1-2; clone_size: .; d_call: .; cdr3_aa: CASSRHLLGGYTF; cdr3_nt: TGTGCCAGCAGTCGACACCTTCTCGGTGGCTACACCTTC
v_call: TRBV18; j_call: TRBJ2-7; clone_size: .; d_call: .; cdr3_aa: CASSPTVNPEQYF; cdr3_nt: TGTGCCAGCTCACCGACAGTAAACCCCGAGCAGTACTTC
v_call: TRBV21-1; j_call: TRBJ1-1; clone_size: .; d_call: .; cdr3_aa: CASLRGGADTEAFF; cdr3_nt: TGTGCCAGTCTGAGGGGGGGCGCCGACACTGAAGCTTTCTTT
v_call: TRBV7-3; j_call: TRBJ2-3; clone_size: .; d_call: TRBD2; cdr3_aa: CASSLTAGVTDTQYF; cdr3_nt: TGTGCCAGCAGCTTAACCGCGGGGGTGACAGATACGCAGTATTTT
v_call: TRBV7-3; j_call: TRBJ2-3; clone_size: .; d_call: .; cdr3_aa: CASSPSYQADTQYF; cdr3_nt: TGTGCCAGCAGCCCCTCTTACCAGGCAGATACGCAGTATTTT
v_call: TRBV10-3; j_call: TRBJ2-1; clone_size: once; d_call: TRBD1; cdr3_aa: CAIRGQGRDEQFF; cdr3_nt: TGTGCCATCAGAGGACAGGGTAGGGATGAGCAGTTCTTC
v_call: TRBV30; j_call: TRBJ1-2; clone_size: once; d_call: .; cdr3_aa: CAWTAGVPCF; cdr3_nt: TGTGCCTGGACGGCGGGGGTTCCCTGCTTC
v_call: TRBV3-1/TRBV3-2; j_call: TRBJ2-3; clone_size: .; d_call: TRBD2; cdr3_aa: CASSLSAGGADTQYF; cdr3_nt: TGTGCCAGCAGCCTCTCAGCGGGAGGCGCAGATACGCAGTATTTT
v_call: TRBV19; j_call: TRBJ2-7; clone_size: .; d_call: TRBD2; cdr3_aa: CASSHSSGPSYEQYF; cdr3_nt: TGTGCCAGTAGCCATTCTAGCGGTCCTTCCTACGAGCAGTACTTC
v_call: TRBV6-2/TRBV6-3; j_call: TRBJ2-2; clone_size: .; d_call: .; cdr3_aa: CASSPRLELGTGELFF; cdr3_nt: TGTGCCAGCAGTCCAAGGCTAGAGTTGGGCACCGGGGAGCTGTTTTTT
v_call: TRBV6-2/TRBV6-3; j_call: TRBJ2-7; clone_size: .; d_call: TRBD1; cdr3_aa: CASRPGTGGYEQYF; cdr3_nt: TGTGCCAGCAGACCTGGGACAGGGGGCTACGAGCAGTACTTC
v_call: TRBV30; j_call: TRBJ1-5; clone_size: .; d_call: TRBD1; cdr3_aa: CAWSPGTGQPQHF; cdr3_nt: TGTGCCTGGAGTCCCGGGACAGGACAGCCCCAGCATTTT
v_call: TRBV7-9; j_call: TRBJ1-3; clone_size: few; d_call: .; cdr3_aa: CASSQASGPGNTIYF; cdr3_nt: TGTGCCAGCAGCCAAGCGTCAGGGCCTGGAAACACCATATATTTT
v_call: TRBV3-1/TRBV3-2; j_call: TRBJ2-5; clone_size: .; d_call: .; cdr3_aa: CASSQDKQNPQETQYF; cdr3_nt: TGTGCCAGCAGCCAAGATAAACAAAACCCCCAAGAGACCCAGTACTTC
v_call: TRBV3-1/TRBV3-2; j_call: TRBJ2-7; clone_size: .; d_call: .; cdr3_aa: CASSQGQGYEQYF; cdr3_nt: TGTGCCAGCAGCCAAGGGCAGGGCTACGAGCAGTACTTC
v_call: TRBV19; j_call: TRBJ1-5; clone_size: few; d_call: .; cdr3_aa: CASSIVGGLLNQPQHF; cdr3_nt: TGTGCCAGTAGTATAGTCGGTGGGCTATTAAATCAGCCCCAGCATTTT
v_call: TRBV11-3; j_call: TRBJ2-3; clone_size: .; d_call: TRBD2; cdr3_aa: CASSWSGGEDTQYF; cdr3_nt: TGTGCCAGCAGCTGGAGCGGGGGGGAAGATACGCAGTATTTT
v_call: TRBV30; j_call: TRBJ2-7; clone_size: .; d_call: .; cdr3_aa: CAWNQGGFYEQYF; cdr3_nt: TGTGCCTGGAATCAGGGTGGGTTCTACGAGCAGTACTTC
v_call: TRBV19; j_call: TRBJ1-1; clone_size: .; d_call: TRBD1; cdr3_aa: CASSIPGDRMNTEAFF; cdr3_nt: TGTGCCAGTAGTATACCGGGGGACAGGATGAACACTGAAGCTTTCTTT
v_call: TRBV19; j_call: TRBJ2-1; clone_size: .; d_call: TRBD2; cdr3_aa: CASSMTSGYNEQFF; cdr3_nt: TGTGCCAGTAGTATGACTAGCGGCTACAATGAGCAGTTCTTC
v_call: TRBV30; j_call: TRBJ1-2; clone_size: few; d_call: .; cdr3_aa: CAWRHQGGSGYTF; cdr3_nt: TGTGCCTGGAGGCATCAGGGAGGTAGTGGCTACACCTTC
v_call: TRBV18; j_call: TRBJ2-7; clone_size: .; d_call: .; cdr3_aa: CASSPRVGNWDEQYF; cdr3_nt: TGTGCCAGCTCACCGCGGGTTGGAAATTGGGACGAGCAGTACTTC